The T cell receptor beta chain described here comes from a study of radiotherapy plus CTLA-4 blockade in lung cancer. CDR1 SGHNT and CDR2 YENEEA come from the germline V gene. The V segment lost 4 bases and the J segment 5 bases; nucleotides outside the gene matches: 6. The CDR3 runs to 14 residues. General study findings and limits: Subsequent to radiotherapy plus ipilimumab, tumor-derived TCR clones underwent expansion in blood.

As concerns this clone: Its target is unknown.

TCRdb's table, derived via immunoSEQ multiplex PCR, lists solely in-frame clones and lacks some. This table has approximately 75,000 clones, 78% appearing once. This TCR came from a human donor with non-small cell lung cancer who had a complete response to radiotherapy plus ipilimumab. Sequenced material: peripheral blood, taken from a patient treated with radiotherapy plus ipilimumab. The chain employs TRBV11-3 and TRBJ2-5; TRBD1 aligns across 8 bases. The CDR3 DNA reads TGTGCCAGCAGCTCCCGACAGGGGAGGGAGACCCAGTACTTC. Its protein product is CASSSRQGRETQYF.